The following is a T cell receptor (beta chain) sequence with its context. Its antigen remains unidentified. A junction end diverges from the germline sequence, so it may reflect a read error. The data were taken from a study of vaccination effects on CD4 cells after COVID-19. General study findings and limits: Marked contraction was observed in infection-induced and vaccine-induced clones late after vaccination.

There are 16 residues in the CDR3. From germline, CDR1 is MDHEN and CDR2 SYDVKM. TCRdb's copy holds only in-frame clones and misses some; the assay was immunoSEQ multiplex PCR. The data hold over 60,000 clones, with around 69% observed a single time. Within the ViraFEST assay, antigen-specific CD4+ T cells underwent expansion with viral peptide pools prior to sequencing. Subsequent to less than twelve days of culture, CD4+ T cells were isolated. All vaccine recipients tested negative for nucleocapsid antibodies and had never contracted SARS-CoV-2 infection. A half-medium replacement with IL-2 medium was carried out on days 3 and 7.

The J gene is TRBJ1-5, the V gene TRBV28; 7 nucleotides line up with TRBD1. This clonotype was obtained from a human donor who received a COVID-19 vaccine. The material sequenced was CD4+ T cells from PBMCs cultured with HCoV-NL63 spike peptides, taken before COVID-19 vaccination. CDR3 bases: TGTGCCAGCAGTTCACTGGGACAGCCTAGCGATCAGCCCCAGCATTTT. This translates into CASSSLGQPSDQPQHF.